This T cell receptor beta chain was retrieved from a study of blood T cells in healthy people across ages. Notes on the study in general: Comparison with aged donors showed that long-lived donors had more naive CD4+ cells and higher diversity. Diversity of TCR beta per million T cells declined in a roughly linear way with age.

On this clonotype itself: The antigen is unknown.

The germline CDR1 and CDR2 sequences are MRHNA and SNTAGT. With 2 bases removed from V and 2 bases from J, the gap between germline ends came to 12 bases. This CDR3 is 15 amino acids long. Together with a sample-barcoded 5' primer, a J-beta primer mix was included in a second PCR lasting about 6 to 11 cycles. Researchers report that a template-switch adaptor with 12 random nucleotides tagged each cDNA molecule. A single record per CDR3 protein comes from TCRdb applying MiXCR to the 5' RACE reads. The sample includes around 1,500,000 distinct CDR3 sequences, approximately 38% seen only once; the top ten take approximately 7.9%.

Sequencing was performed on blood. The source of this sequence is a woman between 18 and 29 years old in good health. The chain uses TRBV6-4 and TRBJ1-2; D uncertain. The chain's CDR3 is CASSDKRLSNYGYTF. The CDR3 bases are TGTGCCAGCAGTGACAAGAGACTCTCAAACTATGGCTACACCTTC.